This T cell receptor beta chain was captured by sequencing in a study of identical twins. MiXCR, applied by TCRdb to the 5' RACE reads, yields one record per CDR3 protein. Of approximately 890,000 distinct CDR3 sequences in the sample, approximately 13% were seen once. After removal of 5 bases from V and 9 bases from J, the junction contained 5 bases not matched to a gene. The CDR3 runs 14 residues. CDR1 LNHDA and CDR2 SQIVND come from the germline V gene (reference sequence). The same sample was also used in a study of yellow fever vaccine responses in identical twins.

The sequencing input was PBMCs. The V call is TRBV19, the J call TRBJ2-1, with TRBD2 matching 12 bases. The TCR originated in a woman aged 18 to 35 in good health. The CDR3 is CASSPLAGGSEQFF. The CDR3 bases are TGTGCCAGTAGTCCACTAGCGGGAGGAAGTGAGCAGTTCTTC.